Below are 17 T cell receptor beta chains sequenced from a single sample in a study of low-dose radiotherapy and immunotherapy resistance in tumors. Covering alpha and beta chains, TRAV- and TRBV-specific primers were used for the first-strand cDNA. Both a constant-region primer and a V-primer adapter served to amplify TCRs across 20 to 25 PCR cycles. TCRdb reprocessed the reads via MiXCR and lists one record per CDR3 protein. The table lists 85,000 to 100,000 distinct CDR3 sequences, 9.4% of them singletons. Time point described: before trial treatment. The material sequenced was PBMCs, taken before treatment. The receptors were gathered from a male donor with prostate cancer.

Ten or more counts support this clonotype. The chain couples TRBV12-3 or TRBV12-4 to TRBJ1-4, with D possibly being TRBD1 (6 bases). CDR3 size: 14 residues. Between the trimmed V and J ends, which lost 5 bases and 3 bases, there was a span of 10 bases. The CDR3 reads CASSPTGPNEKLFF. CDR3 DNA sequence: TGTGCCAGCAGTCCGACAGGACCTAATGAAAAACTGTTTTTT.

There are a few counts of this clonotype. Given a much more abundant clone one base away, this may be a read error. V gene TRBV7-2 combines with J gene TRBJ2-3; 8 bases line up with TRBD2. V gave up 5 bases and J gave up 3 bases; unmatched junction bases: 13. The CDR3 runs to 17 residues. Germline V gives CDR1 SGHTA, CDR2 FQGNSA. The CDR3 coding sequence is TGTGCCAGCAGCCTACGGGGGGGCGGGATAAGAACAGATACGCAGTATTTT. Protein sequence: CASSLRGGGIRTDTQYF.

CDR3 protein: CSGYSGLSYEQYF. The CDR3, as DNA: TGCAGCGGATATAGCGGTCTATCCTACGAGCAGTACTTC. V usage is TRBV20-1 and J usage is TRBJ2-7; D may be TRBD2 (6 bases). The CDR3 spans 13 residues. Germline CDR1 reads DFQATT; CDR2 reads SNEGSKA (reference sequence).

This clonotype was seen ten or more times. This sequence joins TRBV30 and TRBJ2-7; D possibly matches TRBD1 or TRBD2 (5 bases each). V shed 0 bases and J shed 2 bases, with 5 bases lying between them. The germline V gene has CDR1 GTSNPN and CDR2 SVGIG (reference sequence). CDR3 length: 12 residues. Here the CDR3 DNA reads TGTGCCTGGAGTGTGGGACCCTACGAGCAGTACTTC. It codes for CAWSVGPYEQYF.

This clonotype was picked up many times. The chain combines TRBV12-3 or TRBV12-4 with TRBJ2-4, with D perhaps TRBD1 (6 bases). The CDR3 has 13 amino acids. The V and J ends lost 6 bases and 6 bases respectively, with 12 bases between them. The CDR3 region has the DNA TGTGCCAGCAGCACAGGGACGGGAAACATTCAGTACTTC. Amino acid sequence: CASSTGTGNIQYF.

This chain's CDR3 is CSAVSGSTYNEQFF. The CDR3 region has the DNA TGCAGTGCCGTTAGCGGGTCTACCTACAATGAGCAGTTCTTC. The chain employs TRBV20-1 and TRBJ2-1; 7 positions match TRBD2. Looked up from germline, CDR1 is DFQATT and CDR2 is SNEGSKA (reference sequence). The V segment lost 6 bases and the J segment 2 bases; nucleotides outside the gene matches: 7. This CDR3 is 14 amino acids long.

This clonotype was counted ten times or more. The chain uses TRBV29-1 and TRBJ1-4, with a weak D call TRBD1 (5 bases). The V end lost 6 bases, the J end lost 6 bases, and 14 bases lay between the germline ends. The CDR3 runs 13 residues. CDR1 is SQVTM, CDR2 ANQGSEA, per germline. The chain's CDR3 is CSVGGGSYEKLFF. The CDR3 DNA is TGCAGCGTGGGGGGGGGGAGTTATGAAAAACTGTTTTTT.

This clonotype was seen a handful of times. The chain combines TRBV4-3 with TRBJ2-3, with D uncertain. Germline V gene sequence: CDR1 LGHNA, CDR2 YSLEER. V lost 0 bases, J lost 2 bases, and 9 bases lay in between. The CDR3 is 15 amino acids. CDR3 bases: TGCGCCAGCAGCCAAGATTGGCTCTCCACAGATACGCAGTATTTT. It encodes CASSQDWLSTDTQYF.

A note on this clonotype: Being one base from a much bigger clone, this may be a read error. This chain joins TRBV19 and TRBJ1-5; D possibly corresponds to TRBD1 (6 bases). Trimming left V 5 bases short and J 11 bases short, with 13 bases between. The CDR3 covers 12 residues. Germline V gives CDR1 LNHDA, CDR2 SQIVND (reference sequence). CDR3 in DNA: TGTGCCAGTAGTGCTCTGAAGGGGGCCCAGCATTTT. Translation: CASSALKGAQHF.

This clonotype was detected ten times or more. The chain uses TRBV29-1 and TRBJ1-1, with D possibly being TRBD1 (5 bases). Trimming took off 7 bases at V and 4 bases at J, with 16 bases between the two ends. In germline, CDR1 is SQVTM, CDR2 ANQGSEA. The CDR3 has 13 residues. As DNA, the CDR3 is TGCAGCGGGGACGGGGGTGGCGGCACTGAAGCTTTCTTT. It codes for CSGDGGGGTEAFF. The full variable domain, in which reference TRBV29-1 and TRBJ1-1 provide the parts outside the CDR3, is SAVISQKPSRDICQRGTSLTIQCQVDSQVTMMFWYRQQPGQSLTLIATANQGSEATYESGFVIDKFPISRPNLTFSTLTVSNMSPEDSSIYLCSGDGGGGTEAFFGQGTRLTVV.

This clonotype was seen repeatedly, ten times or more. The chain has TRBV7-8 and TRBJ2-1, with D unresolved. This CDR3 region has 12 residues. The germline V and J ends were trimmed by 5 bases and 8 bases, with 10 bases remaining between them. Looked up from germline, CDR1 is SGHVS and CDR2 is FQNEAQ. The CDR3 DNA reads TGTGCCAGCAGCCCGCTTGGCGATGAGCAGTTCTTC. Its translation: CASSPLGDEQFF.

V usage is TRBV20-1 and J usage is TRBJ2-7; 9 bases match TRBD2. The germline CDR1 and CDR2 sequences are DFQATT and SNEGSKA (reference sequence). Germline trimming cut 1 base from V and 2 bases from J; bases unmatched to any gene: 3. This CDR3 has 14 amino acids. CDR3 sequence reads: CSARALAGTYEQYF. The CDR3 DNA is TGCAGTGCTAGAGCACTAGCGGGTACCTACGAGCAGTACTTC.

This clonotype was seen many times. The rearrangement joins TRBV5-8 to TRBJ2-1, with D perhaps given as TRBD1 or TRBD2 (5 bases each). The germline V gene has CDR1 SGHTS and CDR2 YDEGEE. Trimming took off 1 base at V and 6 bases at J, with 11 bases between the two ends. This CDR3 has 14 residues. CDR3: CASSLYGDPNEQFF. The CDR3 nucleotides are TGTGCCAGCAGCTTGTACGGGGACCCCAATGAGCAGTTCTTC. Using reference TRBV5-8 and TRBJ2-1 for the parts outside the CDR3, the full variable domain is EAGVTQSPTHLIKTRGQQATLRCSPISGHTSVYWYQQALGLGLQFLLWYDEGEERNRGNFPPRFSGRQFPNYSSELNVNALELEDSALYLCASSLYGDPNEQFFGPGTRLTVL.

In this sample, this clonotype turned up many times. The chain is built from TRBV28 and TRBJ2-2; 8 bases are a match to TRBD1. Germline-derived CDR1 and CDR2 are MDHEN and SYDVKM. With 4 bases clipped from V and 6 bases from J, the junction kept 10 bases outside the gene matches. There are 16 residues in the CDR3. As DNA, the CDR3 is TGTGCCAGCAGTTGGGGAACAGGGGGATTTGCCGGGGAGCTGTTTTTT. Amino acid sequence: CASSWGTGGFAGELFF.

A few counts support this clonotype. The chain has TRBV29-1 and TRBJ2-1; TRBD2 matches at 8 bases. Trimming at V came to 3 bases and at J to 3 bases, leaving 7 bases not matched to a gene. The CDR3 totals 15 residues. Germline V gene sequence: CDR1 SQVTM, CDR2 ANQGSEA. CDR3 residues: CSVDDHSGVYNEQFF. In DNA form, the CDR3 reads TGCAGCGTTGATGACCATAGCGGGGTCTACAATGAGCAGTTCTTC.

This clonotype was observed at least ten times. Sequence at one end of the junction differs from germline and may be a read error. The chain is built from TRBV5-4 and TRBJ2-2, with a possible D match to TRBD2 (7 bases). The CDR3 is 13 amino acids. The germline V gene has CDR1 SGHNT and CDR2 YYREEE (reference sequence). The CDR3 reads CASSLGGPGELFF. The CDR3, as DNA: TGCGCCAGCAGCCTCGGGGGGCCCGGGGAGCTGTTTTTT.

This clonotype appeared many times. The rearrangement uses TRBV4-1 and TRBJ2-3, with 8 bases fitting TRBD1. J gave up 4 bases and V 4 bases, and 1 base lay outside the gene matches. The CDR3 length is 13 residues. From germline, CDR1 is MGHRA and CDR2 YSYEKL. As DNA, the CDR3 is TGCGCCAGCAGCCGGACAGGGTCAGATACGCAGTATTTT. It codes for CASSRTGSDTQYF.